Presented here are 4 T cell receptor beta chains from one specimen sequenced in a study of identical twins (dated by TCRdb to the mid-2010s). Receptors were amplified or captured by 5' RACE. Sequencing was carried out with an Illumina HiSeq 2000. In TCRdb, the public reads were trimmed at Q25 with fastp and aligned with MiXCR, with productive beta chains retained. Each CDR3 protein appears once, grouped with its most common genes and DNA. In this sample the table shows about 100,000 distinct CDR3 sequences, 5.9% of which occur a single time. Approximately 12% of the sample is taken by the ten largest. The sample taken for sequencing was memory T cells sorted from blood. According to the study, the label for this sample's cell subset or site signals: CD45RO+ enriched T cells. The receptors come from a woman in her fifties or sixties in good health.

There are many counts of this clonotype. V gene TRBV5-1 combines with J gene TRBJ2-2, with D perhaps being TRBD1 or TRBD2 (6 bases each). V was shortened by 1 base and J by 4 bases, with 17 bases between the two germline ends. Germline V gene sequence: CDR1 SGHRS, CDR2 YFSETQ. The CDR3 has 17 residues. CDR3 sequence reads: CASSLRGQADLTGELFF. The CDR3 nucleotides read TGCGCCAGCAGCTTGCGGGGGCAGGCAGACCTCACCGGGGAGCTGTTTTTT.

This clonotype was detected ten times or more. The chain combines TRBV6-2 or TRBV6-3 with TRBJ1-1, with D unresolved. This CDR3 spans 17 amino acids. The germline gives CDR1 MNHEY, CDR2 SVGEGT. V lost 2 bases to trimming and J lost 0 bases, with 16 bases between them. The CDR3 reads CASSYPEGLGMNTEAFF. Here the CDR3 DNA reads TGTGCCAGCAGTTACCCGGAGGGCTTGGGTATGAACACTGAAGCTTTCTTT.

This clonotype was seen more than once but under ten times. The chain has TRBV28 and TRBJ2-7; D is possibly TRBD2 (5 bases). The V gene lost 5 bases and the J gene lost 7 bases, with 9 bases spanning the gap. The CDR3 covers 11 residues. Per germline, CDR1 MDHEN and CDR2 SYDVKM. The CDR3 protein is CASSPTREQYF. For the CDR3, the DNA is TGTGCCAGCAGTCCCACTAGGGAGCAGTACTTC.

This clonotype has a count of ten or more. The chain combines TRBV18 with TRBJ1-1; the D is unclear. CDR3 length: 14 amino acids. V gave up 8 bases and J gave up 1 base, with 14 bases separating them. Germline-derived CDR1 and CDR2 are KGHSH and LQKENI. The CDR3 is CASQKAAGNTEAFF. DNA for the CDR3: TGTGCCAGCCAAAAGGCGGCAGGGAACACTGAAGCTTTCTTT.